This paragraph reports one T cell receptor beta chain. Method: immunoSEQ multiplex PCR; TCRdb's copy keeps in-frame clones and lacks some. The sample contains around 190,000 clones, around 83% of which appear only once. In terms of age and location, participants ranged from roughly 18 to 100 years and lived in 24 US areas. These data belong to a study of blood T cell repertoires in COVID-19. Germline V gene lookup returns CDR1 SGHRS and CDR2 YFSETQ. Germline trimming cut 4 bases from V and 2 bases from J; bases unmatched to any gene: 10. The length of the CDR3 is 17 residues. This sequence was found in a woman between 35 and 50 years old in a cohort exposed to, infected with or recovered from COVID-19 (not recorded which). Sequencing was performed on PBMCs or T cells enriched from blood (not recorded which). The V call is TRBV5-1, the J call TRBJ1-4, with TRBD1 matching 8 bases. The chain's CDR3 is CASSPWTGRRTNEKLFF. In nucleotides, the CDR3 is TGCGCCAGCAGCCCCTGGACAGGGAGGCGGACTAATGAAAAACTGTTTTTT.